Below, 13 T cell receptor beta chains from the same sample are listed, as sequenced in a study of cytomegalovirus exposure and HLA in healthy donors. This PCR relied on a set of 60 Vbeta primers and 13 Jbeta primers. The method was immunoSEQ multiplex PCR; TCRdb's version includes in-frame clones alone and lacks a portion of them. The sample consists of roughly 150,000 clones, 65% to 80% of them appearing once. The sequenced sample consisted of PBMCs. All receptors come from a male donor in good health and CMV-seronegative.

The V gene is TRBV18, the J gene TRBJ2-5; D is possibly TRBD1 (5 bases). Germline V gene data show CDR1 as KGHSH and CDR2 as LQKENI. The ends were cut back, 3 bases at V and 3 bases at J, with 8 bases in the middle. The CDR3 consists of 13 residues. The DNA of the CDR3 is TGTGCCAGCTCACCGGACACGGAAGAGACCCAGTACTTC. This encodes CASSPDTEETQYF.

V and J are TRBV4-2 and TRBJ1-2; 8 bases are a match to TRBD1. Per the germline V gene, CDR1 is LGHNA and CDR2 is YNFKEQ. V gave up 0 bases and J gave up 7 bases; unmatched junction bases: 7. This CDR3 comprises 15 residues. The CDR3 DNA is TGTGCCAGCAGCCAAGAAAGACAGGGGTTAAGTGGCTACACCTTC. This gives the protein CASSQERQGLSGYTF.

J is TRBJ2-3 and V is TRBV2, with 13 positions matching TRBD2. The CDR3 sequence is 15 residues long. Germline CDR1 SNHLY, CDR2 FYNNEI. Trimming took 6 bases from V and 7 from J; bases not matched to a gene: 7. The DNA for the CDR3 is TGTGCCAGCAGCCGACTAGCGGGAGGCCTAAATACGCAGTATTTT. It codes for CASSRLAGGLNTQYF.

The chain couples TRBV6-6 to TRBJ2-7; the D is unclear. From germline, CDR1 is MNHNY and CDR2 SVGAGI (reference sequence). Deletions cut 7 bases from V and 2 bases from J, with 9 bases between. The CDR3 totals 12 residues. The CDR3 bases are TGTGCCAGCACACAGTCAACCTACGAGCAGTACTTC. Amino acids: CASTQSTYEQYF.

The chain has TRBV23-1 and TRBJ1-1; D remains unclear. Being an ORF, TRBV23-1 has a function that is uncertain. Trimming took off 8 bases at V and 5 bases at J, with 12 bases between the two ends. This CDR3 contains 12 residues. The CDR3 DNA sequence: TGCGCCAGCCCGGGGAAAGGTACTGAAGCTTTCTTT. The encoded protein is CASPGKGTEAFF.

This clone was observed a few times. The rearrangement links TRBV30 to TRBJ2-7, with 11 nucleotides matching TRBD2. The V segment lost 1 base and the J segment 4 bases; nucleotides outside the gene matches: 3. This CDR3 has 14 residues. Germline assignment: CDR1 GTSNPN and CDR2 SVGIG (reference sequence). The CDR3: CAWSATSGRYEQYF. The CDR3 nucleotides read TGTGCCTGGAGTGCTACTAGCGGGAGATACGAGCAGTACTTC.

The chain couples TRBV5-4 to TRBJ1-2; 9 nucleotides match TRBD1. Trimming removed 0 bases from V and 10 bases from J; junction bases left unmatched: 10. CDR3 size: 15 residues. Germline lookup yields CDR1 SGHNT and CDR2 YYREEE (reference sequence). DNA for the CDR3: TGTGCCAGCAGCTTGGGAGACAGGGGGAAGTTATTCTACACCTTC. Protein: CASSLGDRGKLFYTF.

This clone was seen a few times. This rearrangement joins TRBV7-2 to TRBJ2-7, with 8 positions matching TRBD1. Germline CDR1 SGHTA, CDR2 FQGNSA. The CDR3 consists of 14 residues. Germline trimming cut 5 bases from V and 2 bases from J; bases unmatched to any gene: 5. CDR3 sequence (DNA): TGTGCCAGCAGCCGCAACAGGGGGACCTACGAGCAGTACTTC. This translates into CASSRNRGTYEQYF.

This clone was counted a few times. CDR3 sequence reads: CASSGGTGHADNEQFF. In DNA, the CDR3 is TGCGCCAGCAGCGGGGGGACAGGCCACGCCGACAATGAGCAGTTCTTC. The rearrangement uses TRBV5-1 and TRBJ2-1; 8 nucleotides match TRBD1. With 4 bases clipped from V and 5 bases from J, the junction kept 11 bases outside the gene matches. This CDR3 is built from 16 residues. In germline, CDR1 is SGHRS, CDR2 YFSETQ.

The chain is built from TRBV9 and TRBJ2-5; 14 positions agree with TRBD2. Per germline, CDR1 SGDLS and CDR2 YYNGEE. Unmatched junction bases numbered 3, after V lost 4 bases and J lost 4 bases. The CDR3 extends over 15 amino acids. This CDR3 is CASSIGTSGGETQYF. The CDR3 nucleotides read TGTGCCAGCAGCATCGGGACTAGCGGGGGAGAGACCCAGTACTTC.

This clone was observed once. The chain employs TRBV2 and TRBJ1-4; D gene ambiguous. Trimming cost V 3 bases and J 7 bases, with 6 bases left between them. The length of the CDR3 is 12 residues. Germline assignment: CDR1 SNHLY and CDR2 FYNNEI. CDR3 loop: CASSDPFEKLFF. CDR3 nucleotides: TGTGCCAGCAGTGACCCATTTGAAAAACTGTTTTTT.

The chain has TRBV4-1 and TRBJ1-2, with TRBD1 as a possible D gene (6 bases). CDR3 length: 14 residues. V gave up 1 base and J gave up 6 bases, with 12 bases separating them. The germline V gene has CDR1 MGHRA and CDR2 YSYEKL. The CDR3: CASSQVIGGHGYTF. For the CDR3, the DNA is TGCGCCAGCAGCCAAGTCATAGGGGGACATGGCTACACCTTC.

The J gene is TRBJ2-3, the V gene TRBV5-1; D not resolved. Germline CDR1 and CDR2: SGHRS and YFSETQ. CDR3 size: 14 residues. The germline V and J ends were trimmed by 2 bases and 0 bases, with 7 bases remaining between them. Here the CDR3 reads CASSFLPSTDTQYF. Written as DNA, the CDR3 is TGCGCCAGCAGCTTTCTTCCTAGCACAGATACGCAGTATTTT.